This T cell receptor (beta chain) was identified in a study of blood T cell repertoires in COVID-19. Study information: Spain, Italy and the United States supplied samples that represented acute and convalescent COVID-19. Sources were T cells, B-cell-depleted T cells, or PBMCs; the material itself was cDNA or gDNA.

CDR3 size: 13 residues. After removal of 7 bases from V and 5 bases from J, the junction contained 7 bases not matched to a gene. Germline V lookup: CDR1 MDHEN, CDR2 SYDVKM. In the study's own analysis: How many nucleated cells were present was estimated from reference gene primer amplification. Clones were read by immunoSEQ multiplex PCR, and TCRdb kept only the in-frame ones, dropping some. D and trimming come from the DNA, and the V and J calls and clone size come from that table. The sample includes fewer than 150,000 clones, 70% to 85% seen only once; the top ten take 9.5% to 13%. This sequence joins TRBV28 and TRBJ2-7, with 8 nucleotides matching TRBD1. The clonotype was recovered from a man in his sixties who had recovered from COVID-19. The sample was peripheral blood. Here the CDR3 reads CASKRQGLDEQYF. The CDR3 DNA sequence: TGTGCCAGCAAACGACAGGGGTTGGACGAGCAGTACTTC.